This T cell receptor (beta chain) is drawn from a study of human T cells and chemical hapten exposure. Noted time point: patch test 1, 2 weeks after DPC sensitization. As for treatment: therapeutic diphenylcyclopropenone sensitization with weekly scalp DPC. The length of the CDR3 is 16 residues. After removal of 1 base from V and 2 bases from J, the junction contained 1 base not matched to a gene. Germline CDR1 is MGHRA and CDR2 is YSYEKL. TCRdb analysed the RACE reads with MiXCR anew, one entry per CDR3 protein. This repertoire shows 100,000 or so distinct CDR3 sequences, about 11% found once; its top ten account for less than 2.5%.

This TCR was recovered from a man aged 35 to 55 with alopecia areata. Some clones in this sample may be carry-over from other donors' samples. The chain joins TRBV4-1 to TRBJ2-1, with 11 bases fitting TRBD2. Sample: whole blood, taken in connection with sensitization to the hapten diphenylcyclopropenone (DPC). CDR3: CASSQVSGRAYNEQFF. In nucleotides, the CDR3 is TGCGCCAGCAGCCAAGTTAGCGGGAGGGCCTACAATGAGCAGTTCTTC.